This TCR beta chain was sequenced for a study of blood T cells in healthy people across ages. Study-level results: There was no known CMV status for donors, so expanded clonotype changes were possibly confounded. Significant beta diversity loss was already apparent by age approximately 38, declining roughly linearly.

Notes on this clonotype: No antigen is known for it.

The trim removed 3 bases at V and 2 bases at J, leaving 9 bases unmatched. The CDR3 has 16 amino acids. The germline gives CDR1 DFQATT, CDR2 SNEGSKA (reference sequence). Extraction yielded at least 5.5 micrograms of total RNA per sample. Through a sample-barcoded 5' primer and a J-beta primer mix, a second PCR was run for roughly 6 to 12 cycles. Each single sample gave us at least 2.5 million CDR3-containing paired-end reads. TCRdb reanalysed the 5' RACE reads using MiXCR and keeps one entry per CDR3 protein. The table has 1.2 million to 1.5 million distinct CDR3 sequences, approximately 38% seen once.

This receptor was taken from a woman under 30 in good health. Sequenced material: blood. This chain links TRBV20-1 with TRBJ2-1, with 8 bases aligning to TRBD2. CDR3 in amino acids: CSARILADGAYNEQFF. CDR3 nucleotides: TGCAGTGCTAGGATACTAGCGGACGGGGCCTACAATGAGCAGTTCTTC.